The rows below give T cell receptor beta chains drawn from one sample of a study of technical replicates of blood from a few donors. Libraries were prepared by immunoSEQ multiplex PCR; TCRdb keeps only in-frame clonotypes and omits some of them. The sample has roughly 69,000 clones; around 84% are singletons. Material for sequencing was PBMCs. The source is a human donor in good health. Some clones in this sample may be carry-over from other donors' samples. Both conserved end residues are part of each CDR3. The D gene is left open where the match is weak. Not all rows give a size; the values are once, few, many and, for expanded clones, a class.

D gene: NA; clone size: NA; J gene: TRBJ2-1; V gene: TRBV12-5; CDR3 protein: CASGLVLGHGNNEQFF; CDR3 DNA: TGTGCTAGTGGTTTGGTACTGGGACACGGCAACAATGAGCAGTTCTTC
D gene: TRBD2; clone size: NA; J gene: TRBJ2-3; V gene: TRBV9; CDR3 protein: CASSVPGLAADTQYF; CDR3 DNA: TGTGCCAGCAGCGTACCGGGACTAGCAGCAGATACGCAGTATTTT
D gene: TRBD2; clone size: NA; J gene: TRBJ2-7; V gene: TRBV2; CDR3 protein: CASRESSGSYEQYF; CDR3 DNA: TGTGCCAGCAGAGAATCTAGCGGGAGTTACGAGCAGTACTTC
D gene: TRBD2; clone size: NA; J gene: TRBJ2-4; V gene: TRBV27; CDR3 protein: CASSLGLGTIAKNIQYF; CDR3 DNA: TGTGCCAGCAGTTTAGGATTGGGGACTATAGCCAAAAACATTCAGTACTTC
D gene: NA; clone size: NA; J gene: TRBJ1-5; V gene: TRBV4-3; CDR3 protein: CASSQDRVGQPQHF; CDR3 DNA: TGCGCCAGCAGCCAAGACAGGGTCGGTCAGCCCCAGCATTTT
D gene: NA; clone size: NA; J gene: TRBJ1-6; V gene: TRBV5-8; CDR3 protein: CASSLGRTYNSPLHF; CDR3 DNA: TGTGCCAGCAGCTTGGGTCGGACATATAATTCACCCCTCCACTTT
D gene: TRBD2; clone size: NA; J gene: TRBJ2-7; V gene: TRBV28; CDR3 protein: CASTPRGGVSYEQYF; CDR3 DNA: TGTGCCAGCACCCCCCGGGGGGGGGTTTCCTACGAGCAGTACTTC
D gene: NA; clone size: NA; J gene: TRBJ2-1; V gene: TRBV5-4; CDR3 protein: CASSSGEAYNEQFF; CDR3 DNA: TGTGCCAGCAGCTCCGGGGAAGCCTACAATGAGCAGTTCTTC
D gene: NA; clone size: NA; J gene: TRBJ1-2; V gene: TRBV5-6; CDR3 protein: CASSLWQAYYGYTF; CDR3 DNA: TGTGCCAGCAGCTTGTGGCAGGCCTACTATGGCTACACCTTC
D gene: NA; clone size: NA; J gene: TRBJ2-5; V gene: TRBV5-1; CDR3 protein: CASSLGLLQETQYF; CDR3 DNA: TGCGCCAGCAGCCTGGGACTTCTCCAGGAGACCCAGTACTTC
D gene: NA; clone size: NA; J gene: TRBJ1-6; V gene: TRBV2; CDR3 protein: CASVQLLDNSPLHF; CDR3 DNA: TGTGCCAGCGTCCAACTTCTGGATAATTCACCCCTCCACTTT
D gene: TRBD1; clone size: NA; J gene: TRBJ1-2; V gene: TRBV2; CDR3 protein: CASSRGQVAYGYTF; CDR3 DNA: TGTGCCAGCAGTAGGGGACAGGTAGCCTATGGCTACACCTTC
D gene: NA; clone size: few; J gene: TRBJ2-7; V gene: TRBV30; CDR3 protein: CAWSLGGMGDEQYF; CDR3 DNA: TGTGCCTGGAGTCTGGGGGGTATGGGGGACGAGCAGTACTTC
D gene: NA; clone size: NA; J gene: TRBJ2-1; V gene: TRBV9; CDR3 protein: CASSVRDTAYNEQFF; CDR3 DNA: TGTGCCAGCAGCGTAAGGGACACCGCATACAATGAGCAGTTCTTC
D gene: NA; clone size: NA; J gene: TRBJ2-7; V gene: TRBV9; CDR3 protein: CASSVGAGAYEQYF; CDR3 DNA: TGTGCCAGCAGCGTAGGGGCAGGGGCCTACGAGCAGTACTTC
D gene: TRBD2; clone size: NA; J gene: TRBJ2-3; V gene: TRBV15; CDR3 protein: CATSRDYGGADTQYF; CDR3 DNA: TGTGCCACCAGCAGAGACTACGGGGGGGCAGATACGCAGTATTTT
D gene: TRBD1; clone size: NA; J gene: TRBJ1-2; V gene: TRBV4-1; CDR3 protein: CASVGQDYGYTF; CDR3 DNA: TGCGCCAGCGTCGGACAGGACTATGGCTACACCTTC
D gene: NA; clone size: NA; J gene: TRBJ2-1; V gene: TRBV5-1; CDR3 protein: CASGSGKNNEQFF; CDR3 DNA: TGCGCCAGCGGATCAGGGAAAAACAATGAGCAGTTCTTC
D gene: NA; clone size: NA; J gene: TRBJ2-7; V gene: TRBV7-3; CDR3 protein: CASTLNLDEQYF; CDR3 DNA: TGTGCCAGCACCCTAAACCTCGACGAGCAGTACTTC
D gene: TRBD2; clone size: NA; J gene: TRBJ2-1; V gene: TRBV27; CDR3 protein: CASIGSGSNEQFF; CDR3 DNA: TGTGCCAGCATCGGTAGCGGGTCGAATGAGCAGTTCTTC
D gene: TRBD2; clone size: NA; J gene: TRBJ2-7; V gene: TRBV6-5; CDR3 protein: CASSQGLARTYEQYF; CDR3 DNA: TGTGCCAGCAGTCAAGGACTAGCGCGGACCTACGAGCAGTACTTC
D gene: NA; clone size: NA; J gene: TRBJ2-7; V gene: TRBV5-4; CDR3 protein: CASSSSPLGAYEQYF; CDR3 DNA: TGTGCCAGCAGCTCCTCCCCTCTCGGAGCCTACGAGCAGTACTTC
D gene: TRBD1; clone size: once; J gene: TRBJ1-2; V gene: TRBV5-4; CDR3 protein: CASSPDRNYGYTF; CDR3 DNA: TGTGCCAGCAGCCCGGACAGGAACTATGGCTACACCTTC
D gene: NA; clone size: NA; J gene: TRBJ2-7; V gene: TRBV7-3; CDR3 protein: CASSLTSEGEQYF; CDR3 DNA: TGTGCCAGCAGCTTAACTAGCGAGGGCGAGCAGTACTTC
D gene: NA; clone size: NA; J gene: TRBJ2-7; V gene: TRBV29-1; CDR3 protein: CSVRLTYEQYF; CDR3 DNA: TGCAGCGTTCGACTGACCTACGAGCAGTACTTC
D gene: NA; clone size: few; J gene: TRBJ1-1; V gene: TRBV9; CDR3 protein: CASSVVQTGEAFF; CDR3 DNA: TGTGCCAGCAGCGTAGTCCAGACCGGGGAAGCTTTCTTT
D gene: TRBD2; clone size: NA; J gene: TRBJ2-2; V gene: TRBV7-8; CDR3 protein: CASSSRLAGENTGELFF; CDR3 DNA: TGTGCCAGCAGCTCTCGACTAGCGGGGGAGAACACCGGGGAGCTGTTTTTT
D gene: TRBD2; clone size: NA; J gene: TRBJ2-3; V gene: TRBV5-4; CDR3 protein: CATETVKIAGRTDTQYF; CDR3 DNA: TGTGCCACCGAGACGGTTAAAATAGCGGGACGCACAGATACGCAGTATTTT
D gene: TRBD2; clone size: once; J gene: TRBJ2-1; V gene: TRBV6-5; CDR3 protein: CASSQLAGEYNEQFF; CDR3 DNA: TGTGCCAGCAGTCAGCTAGCGGGGGAATACAATGAGCAGTTCTTC
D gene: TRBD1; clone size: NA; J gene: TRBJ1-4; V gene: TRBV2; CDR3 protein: CASNRQGRPTNEKLFF; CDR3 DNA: TGTGCCAGCAACCGACAGGGACGACCAACTAATGAAAAACTGTTTTTT
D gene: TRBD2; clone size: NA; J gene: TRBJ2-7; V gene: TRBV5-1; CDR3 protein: CASSLGTSGRSSSYEQYF; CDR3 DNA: TGCGCCAGCAGCTTGGGGACTAGCGGGAGGTCATCCTCCTACGAGCAGTACTTC
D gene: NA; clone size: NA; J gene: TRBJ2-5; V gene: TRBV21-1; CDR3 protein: CASSTTLAGGPQETQYF; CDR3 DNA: TGTGCCAGCAGCACGACCTTAGCGGGAGGGCCGCAAGAGACCCAGTACTTC
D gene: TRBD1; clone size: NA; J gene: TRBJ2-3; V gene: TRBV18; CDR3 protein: CASSPPWTGEDTQYF; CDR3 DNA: TGTGCCAGCTCACCACCGTGGACAGGGGAAGATACGCAGTATTTT
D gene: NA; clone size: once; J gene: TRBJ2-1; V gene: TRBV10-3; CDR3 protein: CAISAGGYNEQFF; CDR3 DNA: TGTGCCATCAGTGCCGGGGGCTACAATGAGCAGTTCTTC
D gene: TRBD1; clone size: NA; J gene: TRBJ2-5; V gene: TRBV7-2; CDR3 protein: CASSLPGQGSETQYF; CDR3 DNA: TGTGCCAGCAGCCTGCCGGGACAGGGCTCGGAGACCCAGTACTTC
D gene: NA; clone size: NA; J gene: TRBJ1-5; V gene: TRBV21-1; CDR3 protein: CASYRTGGQPQHF; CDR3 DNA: TGTGCCAGCTATAGGACAGGGGGTCAGCCCCAGCATTTT
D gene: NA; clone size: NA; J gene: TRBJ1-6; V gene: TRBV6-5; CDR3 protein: CASSYDSSYNSPLHF; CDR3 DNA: TGTGCCAGCAGTTACGACAGCTCCTATAATTCACCCCTCCACTTT
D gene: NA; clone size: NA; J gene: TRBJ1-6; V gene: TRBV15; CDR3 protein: CATSRDGSNSPLHF; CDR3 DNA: TGTGCCACCAGCAGAGATGGGAGTAATTCACCCCTCCACTTT
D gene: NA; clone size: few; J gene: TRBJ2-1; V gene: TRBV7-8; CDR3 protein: CASSLVGSGWHYNEQFF; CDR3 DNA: TGTGCCAGCAGCTTAGTTGGTTCGGGATGGCACTACAATGAGCAGTTCTTC
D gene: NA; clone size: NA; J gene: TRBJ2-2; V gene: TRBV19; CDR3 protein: CASSMTGPTTGELFF; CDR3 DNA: TGTGCCAGTAGTATGACAGGACCTACCACCGGGGAGCTGTTTTTT
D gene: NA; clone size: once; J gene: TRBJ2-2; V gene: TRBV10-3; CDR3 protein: CAIRASDLTGELFF; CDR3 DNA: TGTGCCATCAGAGCTTCGGACTTAACCGGGGAGCTGTTTTTT
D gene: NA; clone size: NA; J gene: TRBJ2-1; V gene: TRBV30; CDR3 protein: CAWSVRARDEQFF; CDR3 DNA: TGTGCCTGGAGTGTACGGGCGCGGGATGAGCAGTTCTTC
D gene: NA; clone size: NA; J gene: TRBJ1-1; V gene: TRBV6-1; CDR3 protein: CASSEGTLGRAFF; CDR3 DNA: TGTGCCAGCAGTGAAGGGACTCTCGGACGGGCTTTCTTT
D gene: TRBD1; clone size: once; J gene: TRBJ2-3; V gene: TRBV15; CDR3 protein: CATSRAGTGIIDTQYF; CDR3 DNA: TGTGCCACCAGCAGAGCCGGGACAGGGATTATCGATACGCAGTATTTT
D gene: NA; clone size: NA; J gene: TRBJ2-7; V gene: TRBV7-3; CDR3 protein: CASSLTRQHEQYF; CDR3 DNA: TGTGCCAGCAGCTTAACCAGACAACACGAGCAGTACTTC
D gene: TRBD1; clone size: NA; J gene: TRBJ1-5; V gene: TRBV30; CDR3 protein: CAWSRYGQGNQPQHF; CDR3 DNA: TGTGCCTGGAGTAGGTACGGACAGGGGAATCAGCCCCAGCATTTT
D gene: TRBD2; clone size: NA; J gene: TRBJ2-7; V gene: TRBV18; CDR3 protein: CASSPPGGTSGSYEQYF; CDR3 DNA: TGTGCCAGCTCACCACCGGGCGGAACTAGCGGGAGCTACGAGCAGTACTTC
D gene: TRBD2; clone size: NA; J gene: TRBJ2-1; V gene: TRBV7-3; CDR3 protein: CASSSGLDNEQFF; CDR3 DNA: TGTGCCAGCAGCTCGGGACTAGACAATGAGCAGTTCTTC
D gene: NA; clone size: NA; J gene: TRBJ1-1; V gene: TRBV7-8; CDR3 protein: CASSLGQTNTEAFF; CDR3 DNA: TGTGCCAGCAGCCTAGGACAGACGAACACTGAAGCTTTCTTT
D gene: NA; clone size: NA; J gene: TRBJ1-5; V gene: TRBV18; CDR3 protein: CASSPGGLDQPQHF; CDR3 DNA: TGTGCCAGCTCACCGGGGGGGTTGGATCAGCCCCAGCATTTT
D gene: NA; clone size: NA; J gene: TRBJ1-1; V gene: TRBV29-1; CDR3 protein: CSVADRNTEAFF; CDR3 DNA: TGCAGCGTCGCTGACAGGAACACTGAAGCTTTCTTT
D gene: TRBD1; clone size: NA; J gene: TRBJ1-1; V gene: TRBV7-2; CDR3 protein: CASSPGTAWGTEAFF; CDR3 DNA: TGTGCCAGCAGCCCAGGGACAGCGTGGGGGACTGAAGCTTTCTTT
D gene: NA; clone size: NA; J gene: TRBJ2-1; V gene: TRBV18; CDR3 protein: CASSPGTPNEQFF; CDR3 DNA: TGTGCCAGCTCACCAGGCACCCCCAATGAGCAGTTCTTC